This entry lists 2 T cell receptor beta chains sequenced from one sample in a study of graft-versus-host responses after intestinal transplantation. Their antigen targets remain unknown. TCRdb keeps only in-frame clones here, not all; method: immunoSEQ multiplex PCR. This sample has almost 85,000 clones; roughly nine tenths occur once, and the top ten carry about 0.1%. Sequenced here: unstimulated CD4+ T cells sorted from spleen or lymph node cells, sampled before intestinal transplant. Receptors originate from a human donor who received an intestinal transplant.

The chain couples TRBV4-3 to TRBJ2-1, with D perhaps TRBD2 (6 bases). With 0 bases removed from V and 7 bases from J, the gap between germline ends came to 16 bases. In germline, CDR1 is LGHNA, CDR2 YSLEER. The CDR3 sequence is 16 residues long. The CDR3 sequence is CASSQDQRAGGNEQFF. The CDR3 DNA sequence: TGCGCCAGCAGCCAAGATCAGCGGGCCGGCGGTAATGAGCAGTTCTTC.

The chain carries TRBV19 and TRBJ1-2; 7 positions agree with TRBD1. The CDR3 has 17 amino acids. J gave up 0 bases and V 6 bases, and 13 bases lay outside the gene matches. Germline V CDR1 and CDR2: LNHDA, SQIVND (reference sequence). This chain's CDR3 is CASSRRRGPGANYGYTF. The CDR3 coding sequence is TGTGCCAGTAGCCGACGAAGGGGGCCCGGGGCTAACTATGGCTACACCTTC.